This T cell receptor (beta chain) was recovered during a study of shared clonotypes between healthy human individuals. Produced via immunoSEQ multiplex PCR; TCRdb's table is partial and in-frame only. The sample has a few million clones, roughly nine tenths seen once; the top ten hold over 0.12%. The CDR3 contains 13 residues. V shed 0 bases and J shed 4 bases, with 4 bases lying between them. Germline values: CDR1 MNHEY, CDR2 SMNVEV (reference sequence). The chain employs TRBV27 and TRBJ1-3; D is undetermined. The specimen was naive CD4+ T cells sorted from blood. Sample subset: CD45RA+ positively selected. The TCR originated in a man between 18 and 35 years old in good health. CDR3 sequence: CASSLSWGNTIYF. DNA for the CDR3: TGTGCCAGCAGTTTATCTTGGGGAAACACCATATATTTT.